The next 11 T cell receptor beta chains were all read from a single sample in a study of blood T cell repertoires in COVID-19. The table came from immunoSEQ multiplex PCR; TCRdb's copy has only in-frame clones and leaves some out. This sample has some 90,000 clones, with about 80% found just once. Sequenced input: peripheral blood. The receptors here all came from a human donor in a cohort sampled during active COVID-19.

The V call is TRBV27, the J call TRBJ2-5, with TRBD1 identical over 7 bases. CDR1 and CDR2 (germline): MNHEY, SMNVEV (reference sequence). J was trimmed by 1 base and V by 7 bases; bases with no gene match: 6. The CDR3 is made up of 14 amino acids. In DNA form, the CDR3 reads TGTGCCAGCACCTCTGACAGGGCCCAAGAGACCCAGTACTTC. This sequence encodes CASTSDRAQETQYF.

The chain links TRBV5-1 to TRBJ2-5; 7 bases are a match to TRBD2. V was pared by 4 bases and J by 5 bases, with 23 bases of the junction left unmatched. The CDR3 consists of 19 residues. Germline values: CDR1 SGHRS, CDR2 YFSETQ. The CDR3 protein is CASSIGNIRAAGVAETQYF. CDR3 nucleotides: TGCGCCAGCAGCATTGGAAATATTAGAGCGGCGGGAGTGGCGGAGACCCAGTACTTC.

The V gene is TRBV29-1, the J gene TRBJ1-4; D gene ambiguous. The germline gives CDR1 SQVTM, CDR2 ANQGSEA. The CDR3 totals 13 residues. The V and J ends lost 1 base and 2 bases respectively, with 5 bases between them. For the CDR3, the DNA is TGCAGCGTTGAAGTGGGCACTAATGAAAAACTGTTTTTT. Protein product: CSVEVGTNEKLFF.

The chain links TRBV7-2 to TRBJ2-6; D remains ambiguous. From germline, CDR1 is SGHTA and CDR2 FQGNSA. The CDR3 is 14 residues long. The V and J ends lost 5 bases and 0 bases respectively, with 5 bases between them. The CDR3 DNA sequence: TGTGCCAGCAGCCAGAACTCTGGGGCCAACGTCCTGACTTTC. Its protein is CASSQNSGANVLTF.

The chain links TRBV9 to TRBJ2-3; 7 bases fit TRBD2. CDR3 size: 14 residues. J was trimmed by 6 bases and V by 0 bases; bases with no gene match: 4. Per the germline V gene, CDR1 is SGDLS and CDR2 is YYNGEE. The CDR3 reads CASSVGAGVDTQYF. In DNA form, the CDR3 reads TGTGCCAGCAGCGTAGGGGCGGGAGTGGATACGCAGTATTTT.

This rearrangement joins TRBV18 to TRBJ2-1; 9 bases agree with TRBD1. Germline V gives CDR1 KGHSH, CDR2 LQKENI. V was clipped by 6 bases and J by 8 bases; unmatched bases: 11. The CDR3 sequence is 15 residues long. CDR3 nucleotides: TGTGCCAGCTCCCGACGACAGGGGGATTCGGATGAGCAGTTCTTC. Protein sequence: CASSRRQGDSDEQFF.

The chain joins TRBV5-1 to TRBJ2-5; the D gene is possibly TRBD2 (6 bases). V lost 2 bases to trimming and J lost 4 bases, with 12 bases between them. Germline V gives CDR1 SGHRS, CDR2 YFSETQ. CDR3 length equals 14 residues. The CDR3 spells CASSFGTGGETQYF. The CDR3 nucleotides read TGCGCCAGCAGCTTTGGGACTGGCGGAGAGACCCAGTACTTC.

The CDR3 here is CAWSVGQGHEQYF. In nucleotides, the CDR3 is TGTGCCTGGAGTGTGGGACAGGGCCACGAGCAGTACTTC. The chain recombines TRBV30 with TRBJ2-7; 9 bases are a match to TRBD1. Per germline, CDR1 GTSNPN and CDR2 SVGIG (reference sequence). The CDR3 is 13 amino acids. The ends lost 0 bases at V and 5 bases at J; junction bases unmatched: 2.

The rearrangement uses TRBV20-1 and TRBJ2-7; 7 positions agree with TRBD1. The CDR3 length is 14 residues. The germline gives CDR1 DFQATT, CDR2 SNEGSKA (reference sequence). V dropped 3 bases and J dropped 4; count of bases not matched to a gene: 9. The CDR3 region has the DNA TGCAGTGCTAGTAAGGGGGCGCGCAGGTACGAGCAGTACTTC. Translated, it gives CSASKGARRYEQYF.

J is TRBJ2-1 and V is TRBV29-1; 11 nucleotides line up with TRBD2. The junction had 11 bases not matched to a gene; V was cut back by 4 bases and J by 9 bases. Germline V gene data show CDR1 as SQVTM and CDR2 as ANQGSEA. CDR3 length: 15 residues. The CDR3 reads CSVGLTSGRTGEQFF. The CDR3 nucleotides are TGCAGCGTTGGTCTAACTAGCGGGAGAACTGGTGAGCAGTTCTTC.

The chain has TRBV7-9 and TRBJ1-3, with 7 nucleotides matching TRBD1. With 1 base clipped from V and 6 bases from J, the junction kept 0 bases outside the gene matches. Germline loops: CDR1 SEHNR, CDR2 FQNEAQ (reference sequence). This CDR3 has 13 amino acids. CDR3 residues: CASSLEGANTIYF. As DNA, the CDR3 is TGTGCCAGCAGCTTAGAGGGGGCAAACACCATATATTTT.